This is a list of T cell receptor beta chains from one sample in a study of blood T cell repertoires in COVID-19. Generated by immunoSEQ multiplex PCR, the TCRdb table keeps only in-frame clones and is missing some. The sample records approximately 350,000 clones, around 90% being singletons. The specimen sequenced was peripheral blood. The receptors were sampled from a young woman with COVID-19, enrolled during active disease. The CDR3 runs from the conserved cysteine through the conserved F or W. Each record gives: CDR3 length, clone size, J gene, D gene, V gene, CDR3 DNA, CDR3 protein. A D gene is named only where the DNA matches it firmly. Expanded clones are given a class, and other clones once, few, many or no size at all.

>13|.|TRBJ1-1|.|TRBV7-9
TGTGCCAGCAGCAAGAGTTGGGCCGCCGAAGCTTTCTTT
CASSKSWAAEAFF
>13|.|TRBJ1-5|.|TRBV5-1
TGCGCCAGCAGTAGGACAGGCAATCAGCCCCAGCATTTT
CASSRTGNQPQHF
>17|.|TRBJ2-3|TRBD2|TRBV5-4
TGTGCCAGCAGCTTGGTTAGAGCGGGGGCTGGCACAGATACGCAGTATTTT
CASSLVRAGAGTDTQYF
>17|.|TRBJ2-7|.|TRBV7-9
TGTGCCAGCAGCTCCAACTCCCCCCCGGCGGTTGAACACGAGCAGTACTTC
CASSSNSPPAVEHEQYF
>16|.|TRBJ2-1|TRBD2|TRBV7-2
TGTGCCAGCAGCTTAAGACTAGCGGGAGAGTCCAATGAGCAGTTCTTC
CASSLRLAGESNEQFF
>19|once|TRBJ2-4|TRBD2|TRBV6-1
TGTGCCAGCAGTGAGACTAGCGGTGAACCTCACCTAGCCAAAAACATTCAGTACTTC
CASSETSGEPHLAKNIQYF
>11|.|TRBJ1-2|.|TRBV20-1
TGCAGTGCCCCAGGTGGTATTGGCTACACCTTC
CSAPGGIGYTF
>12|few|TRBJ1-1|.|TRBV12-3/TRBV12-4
TGTGCCAGCAGTTTTGGGGGCGCTGAAGCTTTCTTT
CASSFGGAEAFF
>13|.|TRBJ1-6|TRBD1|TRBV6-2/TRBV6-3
TGTGCCAGCAGTTACTACAGGGGAGCACCCCTCCACTTT
CASSYYRGAPLHF
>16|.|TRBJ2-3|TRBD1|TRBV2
TGTGCCAGCACTAGGGACAGGGGGATCAGCACAGATACGCAGTATTTT
CASTRDRGISTDTQYF
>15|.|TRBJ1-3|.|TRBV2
TGTGCCAGCAAGATGGGAGAAAACTCTGGAAACACCATATATTTT
CASKMGENSGNTIYF
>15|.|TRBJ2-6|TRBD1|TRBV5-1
TGCGCCAGCACGACAGGGGACGCTGGGGCCAACGTCCTGACTTTC
CASTTGDAGANVLTF
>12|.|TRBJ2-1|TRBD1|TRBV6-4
TGTGGGGGGGACAGGGCTTACAATGAGCAGTTCTTC
CGGDRAYNEQFF
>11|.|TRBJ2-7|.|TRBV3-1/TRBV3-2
TGTGCCAGCAGCCAGAGCCACGAGCAGTACTTC
CASSQSHEQYF
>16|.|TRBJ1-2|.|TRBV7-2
TGTGCCAGCAGCTTACGGGCAGGGAAACCTAACTATGGCTACACCTTC
CASSLRAGKPNYGYTF
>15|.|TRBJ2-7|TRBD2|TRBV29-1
TGCAGCGTTTGGGATAGCGGGGGAGCGACCTACGAGCAGTACTTC
CSVWDSGGATYEQYF
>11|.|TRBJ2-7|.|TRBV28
TGTGCCAGCGGGGGGACAGTCGAGCAGTACTTC
CASGGTVEQYF
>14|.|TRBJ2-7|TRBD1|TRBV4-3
TGCGCCAGCAGCCCTCGACAGGGTCCCTACGAGCAGTACTTC
CASSPRQGPYEQYF
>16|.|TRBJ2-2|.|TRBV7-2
TGTGCCAGCAGCCCGCAACAGCTCTCCATCACCGGGGAGCTGTTTTTT
CASSPQQLSITGELFF
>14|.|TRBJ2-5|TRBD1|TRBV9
TGTGCCAGCAGCGCTACCGGACAGGGCGAGACCCAGTACTTC
CASSATGQGETQYF
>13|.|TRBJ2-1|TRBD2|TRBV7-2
TGTGCCAGCAGGATAGGAGCGGGAGACGAGCAGTTCTTC
CASRIGAGDEQFF
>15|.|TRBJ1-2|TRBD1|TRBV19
TGTGCCAGTAGTATTGGACAGGGGCAATCCTATGGCTACACCTTC
CASSIGQGQSYGYTF
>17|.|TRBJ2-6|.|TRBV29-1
TGCAGCGTTGTTCGTGACAGCACTGTCTCTGGGGCCAACGTCCTGACTTTC
CSVVRDSTVSGANVLTF
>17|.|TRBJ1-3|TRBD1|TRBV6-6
TGTGCCAGCAGTCTGGAGCCCGGGACAGGGTTCCGAAACACCATATATTTT
CASSLEPGTGFRNTIYF
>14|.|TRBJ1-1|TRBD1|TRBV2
TGTGCCAGCAGTGAATTAAGGACAGGGGTAGGGTCTTTCTTT
CASSELRTGVGSFF
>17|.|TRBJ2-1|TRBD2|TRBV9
TGTGCCAGCAGCCCCTGGGCGCGCGGGAGCGGTTACAATGAGCAGTTCTTC
CASSPWARGSGYNEQFF
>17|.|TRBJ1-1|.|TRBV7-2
TGTGCCAGCAGCCCCGATGGGGGGGGCGCGTTGAACACTGAAGCTTTCTTT
CASSPDGGGALNTEAFF
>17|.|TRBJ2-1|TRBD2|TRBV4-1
TGCGCCAGCAGCCAAGGGCTAGCGGGCACCTCCTACAATGAGCAGTTCTTC
CASSQGLAGTSYNEQFF
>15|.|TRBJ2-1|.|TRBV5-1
TGCGCCAGCAGCTTGGCCAGCGGTAATTACAATGAGCAGTTCTTC
CASSLASGNYNEQFF
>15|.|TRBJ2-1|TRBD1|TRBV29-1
TGCAGCATCCCCTCACAGGGGGCAGGGAACAATGAGCAGTTCTTC
CSIPSQGAGNNEQFF
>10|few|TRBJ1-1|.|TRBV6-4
TGCAAAGCCCGCGGGCCTGAAGCTTTCTTT
CKARGPEAFF
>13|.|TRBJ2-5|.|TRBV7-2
TGTGCCAGCAGAACTGGAGTCCAAGAGACCCAGTACTTC
CASRTGVQETQYF
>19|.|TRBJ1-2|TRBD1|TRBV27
TGTGCCAGCAGTTCCCTCCCCGGACAGGGGGCGCAACCCCTCTATGGCTACACCTTC
CASSSLPGQGAQPLYGYTF
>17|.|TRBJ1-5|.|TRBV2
TGTGCCAGCAGTGACCTAGGGTCTGACGGGGTGGATCAGCCCCAGCATTTT
CASSDLGSDGVDQPQHF
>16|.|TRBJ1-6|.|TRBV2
TGTGCCTGCTCAGGGGCCGCGGTATCCTATAATTCACCCCTCCACTTT
CACSGAAVSYNSPLHF
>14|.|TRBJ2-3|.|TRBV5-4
TGTGCCAGCAGCTTGGTCGGTAGCACAGATACGCAGTATTTT
CASSLVGSTDTQYF
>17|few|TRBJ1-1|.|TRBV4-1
TGCGCCAGCAGCCCGCCCCTACAGGTCCGAAAGAACACTGAAGCTTTCTTT
CASSPPLQVRKNTEAFF
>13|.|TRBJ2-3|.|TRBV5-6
TGTGCCAGCAGCTTGGGCGTGAGCGGTACGCAGTATTTT
CASSLGVSGTQYF
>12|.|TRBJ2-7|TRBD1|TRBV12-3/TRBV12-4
TGTGCCAGCAGGGGACAGACCTACGAGCAGTACTTC
CASRGQTYEQYF
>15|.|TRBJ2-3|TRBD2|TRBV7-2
TGTGCCAGCAGCTCCACCTCGGGGGGTGGAGATACGCAGTATTTT
CASSSTSGGGDTQYF
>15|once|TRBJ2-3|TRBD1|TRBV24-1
TGTGCCACCAGTGATCTGAACAGGGGGTGGGATACGCAGTATTTT
CATSDLNRGWDTQYF
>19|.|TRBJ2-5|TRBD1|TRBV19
TGTGCCAGTAGTGCCGGGACAGGGGGCGTCACTAGCGGGACGGAGACCCAGTACTTC
CASSAGTGGVTSGTETQYF
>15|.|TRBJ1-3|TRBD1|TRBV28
TGTGCCAGCAGCAAGGGGGCATGGTTTGGAAACACCATATATTTT
CASSKGAWFGNTIYF
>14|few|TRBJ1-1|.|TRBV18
TGTGCCAGCTCCTTGGGTCGAGGGAACACTGAAGCTTTCTTT
CASSLGRGNTEAFF
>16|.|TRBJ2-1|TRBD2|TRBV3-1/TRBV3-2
TGTGCCAGCAGCCAAGTCGCTAGCGGGGCTGACAATGAGCAGTTCTTC
CASSQVASGADNEQFF
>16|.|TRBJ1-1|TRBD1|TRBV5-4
TGTGCCAGCAGCGGGGGACAGGGGGTGGGGAACACTGAAGCTTTCTTT
CASSGGQGVGNTEAFF
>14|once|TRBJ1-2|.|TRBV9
TGTGCCAGCAGCGCGCTGGGGGAGGACTATGGCTACACCTTC
CASSALGEDYGYTF
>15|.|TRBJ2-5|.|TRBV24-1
TGTGCCACCAGTGATTTTAACACCGCATCAGAGACCCAGTACTTC
CATSDFNTASETQYF
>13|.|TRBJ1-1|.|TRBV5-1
TGCGCCAGCAGCTTGCAGCGGCCTACTGAAGCTTTCTTT
CASSLQRPTEAFF
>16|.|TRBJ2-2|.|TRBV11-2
TGTGCCAGCAGCTACACCAGGACATTCAACACCGGGGAGCTGTTTTTT
CASSYTRTFNTGELFF
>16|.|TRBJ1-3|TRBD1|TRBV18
TGTGCCAGCTCAACCAAGACAGGGGAGTCCGGAAACACCATATATTTT
CASSTKTGESGNTIYF
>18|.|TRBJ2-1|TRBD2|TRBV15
TGTGCCACCAGCGGGACGCTCCTGACTAGCGGCTTCTACAATGAGCAGTTCTTC
CATSGTLLTSGFYNEQFF
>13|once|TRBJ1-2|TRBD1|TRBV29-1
TGCAGCACCCACTCTGGGACAGGGGGCAGCTACACCTTC
CSTHSGTGGSYTF
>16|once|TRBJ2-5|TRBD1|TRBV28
TGTGCCAGCAGACCCCCCCGGGACAGGGAAAGGGGGACCCAGTACTTC
CASRPPRDRERGTQYF
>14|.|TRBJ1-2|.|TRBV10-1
TGCGCCAGCAGTGAGTCCGGGACACCGCCTTTCCGCACCTTC
CASSESGTPPFRTF